These 5 T cell receptor beta chains originate from one sample sequenced in a study of shared clonotypes between healthy human individuals. Terminally differentiated effector memory CD45RA+ cells were excluded from the naive CD8 cells, which were CD45RO-negative and positively selected for CCR7. The table came from immunoSEQ multiplex PCR; TCRdb's copy has only in-frame clones and leaves some out. This repertoire shows approximately 600,000 clones, around 96% found once; its top ten account for 0.11%. Material for sequencing was naive CD8+ T cells sorted from blood. The source of these receptors is a woman aged 25 to 39 in good health.

Here the CDR3 reads CASSPHAPRDEQYF. The CDR3 coding sequence is TGTGCCAGCAGTCCTCACGCTCCTAGGGACGAGCAGTACTTC. The V call is TRBV28, the J call TRBJ2-5; no clear D. The J call is in doubt because the DNA end fits TRBJ2-7 better. CDR1 is MDHEN, CDR2 SYDVKM, per germline. CDR3 length: 14 residues.

The CDR3 DNA reads TGTGCCAGCACCCCGTTTAACGAGCAGTACTTC. Amino acids: CASTPFNEQYF. The V call is TRBV21-1, the J call TRBJ2-7; TRBD2 is the table's D call, not checked against the DNA. TRBV21-1 is noted as a pseudogene. This CDR3 region has 11 residues.

The CDR3 reads CASSHTRVARTDTQYF. CDR3 sequence (DNA): TGTGCCAGCAGTCACACAAGGGTAGCCAGGACAGATACGCAGTATTTT. The rearrangement joins TRBV7-9 to TRBJ2-3; D uncertain. V lost 6 bases to trimming and J lost 3 bases, with 19 bases between them. This CDR3 is 16 amino acids long. Germline loops: CDR1 SEHNR, CDR2 FQNEAQ (reference sequence).

The table lists this clone with a count of one. The CDR3 nucleotides read TGTGCCAGCAGCGCCAGTAGAATGGTGGGCGAGACCCAGTACTTC. Protein: CASSASRMVGETQYF. This sequence joins TRBV9 and TRBJ2-5; D remains unclear. The CDR3 totals 15 residues. Germline V gene data show CDR1 as SGDLS and CDR2 as YYNGEE. V lost 3 bases to trimming and J lost 5 bases, with 17 bases between them.

The V gene is TRBV6-1, the J gene TRBJ2-1; D might be TRBD2 (7 bases). Trimming stripped 3 bases from V and 9 bases from J, with 24 bases between. Germline V gene lookup returns CDR1 MNHNS and CDR2 SASEGT. This CDR3 contains 17 residues. The DNA for the CDR3 is TGTGCCAGCAGTGAGGGGGGGGCCATACTCATGGAAGTTGAGCAGTTCTTC. Amino acids: CASSEGGAILMEVEQFF.